Detailed here is one T cell receptor beta chain. This entry comes from a study of blood T cell repertoires in COVID-19. Study background: The United States, Italy and Spain provided the acute and convalescent COVID-19 samples. Nucleic acid was either cDNA or gDNA, and it came from T cells, B-cell-depleted T cells, or PBMCs.

CDR3 length: 14 amino acids. Trimming removed 4 bases at V and 4 bases at J, with 13 bases between. Germline lookup yields CDR1 KGHSH and CDR2 LQKENI. The data were produced by immunoSEQ multiplex PCR, yet TCRdb's version contains in-frame clones alone and is incomplete. The top ten hold less than 5% of the sample, which has roughly 230,000 clones, nearly 90% seen once. Sequenced: peripheral blood. This sequence joins TRBV18 and TRBJ1-2; D might be TRBD1 (6 bases). This clonotype was obtained from a woman aged 40 to 55 who had recovered from COVID-19. The CDR3 DNA reads TGTGCCAGCTCACAAGGACAGCTATTCTATGGCTACACCTTC. Residues: CASSQGQLFYGYTF.